This record covers a single T cell receptor beta chain. The data stem from a study of cytomegalovirus exposure and HLA in healthy donors. J was trimmed by 8 bases and V by 3 bases; bases with no gene match: 12. The CDR3 spans 15 residues. Germline assignment: CDR1 MDHEN and CDR2 SYDVKM. Primers for the PCR totalled 60 Vbeta and 13 Jbeta. Repertoires were generated with immunoSEQ multiplex PCR, while TCRdb's copy carries only in-frame clones and drops some. The sample has roughly 150,000 clones, 76% seen once. This chain joins TRBV28 and TRBJ1-2, with 7 bases identical to TRBD1. What was sequenced was PBMCs. The TCR originated in a male donor in good health and CMV-seronegative. The CDR3 DNA sequence: TGTGCCAGCAGTTTTAGAGCGAGGGGGCACCGGGGCTACACCTTC. As protein: CASSFRARGHRGYTF.